One sample yielded the 32 T cell receptor beta chains listed below, sequenced in a study of brain T cells in children with intractable seizures. The assay was immunoSEQ multiplex PCR, and TCRdb's table has in-frame clones only and misses some. The profile covers about 340,000 clones, with over 90% appearing a single time and around 5% taken by the ten largest. Time point of the sample: blood from clinic visit 5 months post-surgery; TSC patient then seizure free. This sample comprised peripheral blood, obtained approximately 5 months after surgery. The source of these receptors is a boy less than two years old with tuberous sclerosis and intractable seizures.

This rearrangement joins TRBV7-9 to TRBJ2-7, with TRBD1 identical over 8 bases. The length of the CDR3 is 15 residues. V gave up 1 base and J gave up 2 bases; unmatched junction bases: 4. Per germline, CDR1 SEHNR and CDR2 FQNEAQ (reference sequence). This chain's CDR3 is CASSLGQGNAYEQYF. CDR3 nucleotides: TGTGCCAGCAGCTTAGGACAGGGGAACGCCTACGAGCAGTACTTC.

V is TRBV6-5 and J is TRBJ1-2; D is ambiguous. The CDR3 totals 13 residues. Germline values: CDR1 MNHEY, CDR2 SVGAGI. Deletions cut 8 bases from V and 2 bases from J, with 12 bases between. The CDR3 coding sequence is TGTGCCAGCTTGGCAGGCCGAAACTATGGCTACACCTTC. It yields the protein CASLAGRNYGYTF.

The rearrangement uses TRBV30 and TRBJ1-2, with D unclear. V was pared by 0 bases and J by 3 bases, with 8 bases between. This CDR3 has 13 amino acids. The germline CDR1 and CDR2 sequences are GTSNPN and SVGIG (reference sequence). The DNA of the CDR3 is TGTGCCTGGAGTGTCCCGGGTTACTATGGCTACACCTTC. Its translation: CAWSVPGYYGYTF.

The V and J genes are TRBV10-3 and TRBJ1-2; D gene ambiguous. Germline-derived CDR1 and CDR2 are ENHRY and SYGVKD. The V and J ends lost 2 bases and 4 bases respectively, with 17 bases between them. The CDR3 has 16 residues. The CDR3 nucleotides read TGTGCCATCAGTGAGGCCCTCGCGTCAGCAGGCTATGGCTACACCTTC. Translating it yields CAISEALASAGYGYTF.

V and J are TRBV7-8 and TRBJ2-3, with D possibly being TRBD1 or TRBD2 (5 bases each). The CDR3 runs to 14 residues. Germline CDR1 and CDR2: SGHVS and FQNEAQ. Between the trimmed V and J ends, which lost 5 bases and 5 bases, there was a span of 14 bases. This CDR3 is CASSPTTGGDTQYF. The CDR3 nucleotides are TGTGCCAGCAGCCCTACTACAGGAGGAGATACGCAGTATTTT.

This clone showed up just once. This chain links TRBV5-8 with TRBJ1-1, with 8 bases fitting TRBD1. Looked up from germline, CDR1 is SGHTS and CDR2 is YDEGEE. CDR3 size: 17 residues. With 2 bases clipped from V and 5 bases from J, the junction kept 14 bases outside the gene matches. This CDR3 reads CASSLVRKGTGGTEAFF. The CDR3 coding sequence is TGTGCCAGCAGCTTAGTTCGCAAGGGGACAGGAGGAACTGAAGCTTTCTTT.

The chain combines TRBV30 with TRBJ2-2; no reliable D call. There are 12 residues in the CDR3. Deletions cut 2 bases from V and 6 bases from J, with 7 bases between. Germline-derived CDR1 and CDR2 are GTSNPN and SVGIG (reference sequence). The CDR3 is CAWSFLAGELFF. Here the CDR3 DNA reads TGTGCCTGGAGTTTTTTGGCCGGGGAGCTGTTTTTT.

The rearrangement uses TRBV20-1 and TRBJ2-2; 8 bases are a match to TRBD2. Germline V lookup: CDR1 DFQATT, CDR2 SNEGSKA (reference sequence). There are 15 residues in the CDR3. V trimming: 3 bases; J trimming: 3 bases; junction bases outside the gene matches: 6. This CDR3 is CSASIAGWDTGELFF. In nucleotides, the CDR3 is TGCAGTGCTAGTATAGCGGGATGGGACACCGGGGAGCTGTTTTTT.

This sequence joins TRBV5-4 and TRBJ2-3; TRBD1 agrees at 8 bases. Germline V gene data show CDR1 as SGHNT and CDR2 as YYREEE (reference sequence). This CDR3 is built from 13 residues. J lost 4 bases, V lost 5 bases, and 3 bases had no gene match. For the CDR3, the DNA is TGTGCCAGCAGTGCAGGGGGCCCAGATACGCAGTATTTT. Its protein product is CASSAGGPDTQYF.

The sample holds a few counts of this clone. This rearrangement joins TRBV3-1 (or the pseudogene TRBV3-2) to TRBJ1-1; the D is unclear. Germline V gene lookup returns CDR1 LGHDT and CDR2 YNNKEL (reference sequence). CDR3 size: 13 residues. Trimming took off 2 bases at V and 0 bases at J, with 4 bases between the two ends. The CDR3 is CASSQLLNTEAFF. DNA for the CDR3: TGTGCCAGCAGCCAATTATTGAACACTGAAGCTTTCTTT.

The gene calls are TRBV6-2 or TRBV6-3 and TRBJ2-7; perhaps TRBD2 as D (6 bases). The germline V and J ends were trimmed by 6 bases and 3 bases, with 18 bases remaining between them. Germline CDR1 is MNHEY and CDR2 is SVGEGT. The CDR3 consists of 15 residues. CDR3 DNA: TGTGCCAGCAGCCCCCCCTCGGGGGAGAGCTACGAGCAGTACTTC. Translation gives CASSPPSGESYEQYF.

J is TRBJ1-3 and V is TRBV7-6; D remains ambiguous. Trimming shortened V by 1 base and J by 0 bases, and 13 bases separated the two germline ends. The CDR3 loop spans 17 amino acids. CDR1 is SGHVS and CDR2 is FNYEAQ in the germline V gene. Here the CDR3 reads CASSLVWLLRSGNTIYF. The CDR3 DNA follows: TGTGCCAGCAGCTTAGTTTGGTTACTGCGCTCTGGAAACACCATATATTTT.

In this sample, this clone turned up a few times. The chain links TRBV7-8 to TRBJ1-5; 11 bases fit TRBD1. V was pared by 8 bases and J by 6 bases, with 15 bases of the junction left unmatched. This CDR3 contains 17 residues. CDR1 and CDR2 (germline): SGHVS, FQNEAQ. The CDR3 reads CASRQDRGQGMGQPQHF. The CDR3 coding sequence is TGTGCCAGCCGCCAGGACAGGGGGCAGGGTATGGGTCAGCCCCAGCATTTT. Supplemented by reference TRBV7-8 and TRBJ1-5, the full variable domain reads GAGVSQSPRYKVAKRGQDVALRCDPISGHVSLFWYQQALGQGPEFLTYFQNEAQLDKSGLPSDRFFAERPEGSVSTLKIQRTQQEDSAVYLCASRQDRGQGMGQPQHFGDGTRLSIL.

This chain connects TRBV5-1 to TRBJ1-2; no firm D call. Germline lookup yields CDR1 SGHRS and CDR2 YFSETQ. The CDR3 sequence is 16 residues long. V gave up 1 base and J gave up 0 bases, with 13 bases separating them. The CDR3 DNA is TGCGCCAGCAGCTTGATCGGGCAGGAGGCTAACTATGGCTACACCTTC. Protein: CASSLIGQEANYGYTF.

The genes are TRBV24-1 and TRBJ2-3; D uncertain. This CDR3 comprises 15 residues. Trimming stripped 3 bases from V and 2 bases from J, with 11 bases between. Germline loops: CDR1 KGHDR, CDR2 SFDVKD. The CDR3 DNA reads as TGTGCCACCAGTGATACTTCGACCCACACAGATACGCAGTATTTT. Amino acids: CATSDTSTHTDTQYF.

The chain combines TRBV30 with TRBJ1-2; the match to TRBD1 covers 7 bases. Germline values: CDR1 GTSNPN, CDR2 SVGIG (reference sequence). With 7 bases clipped from V and 7 bases from J, the junction kept 6 bases outside the gene matches. The CDR3 loop spans 11 amino acids. The CDR3 here is CALQGWGGYTF. For the CDR3, the DNA is TGTGCCTTACAGGGGTGGGGTGGCTACACCTTC.

The CDR3 reads CASSFGQETQYF. CDR3 bases: TGTGCCAGCAGCTTTGGTCAAGAGACCCAGTACTTC. The genes are TRBV7-2 and TRBJ2-5; no reliable D call. Deletions cut 3 bases from V and 2 bases from J, with 4 bases between. Germline values: CDR1 SGHTA, CDR2 FQGNSA. This CDR3 has 12 amino acids.

This chain links TRBV6-5 with TRBJ2-2; TRBD1 agrees at 7 bases. Trimming cost V 6 bases and J 1 base; bases outside gene matches: 2. The CDR3 loop spans 14 amino acids. In germline, CDR1 is MNHEY, CDR2 SVGAGI. CDR3 protein: CASSGDRNTGELFF. DNA for the CDR3: TGTGCCAGCAGCGGGGACAGGAACACCGGGGAGCTGTTTTTT.

The chain combines TRBV12-3 or TRBV12-4 with TRBJ1-1; possibly TRBD1 for D (6 bases). The length of the CDR3 is 13 residues. Trimming removed 6 bases from V and 1 base from J, with 9 bases in between. The CDR3 sequence: CASRSTGNTEAFF. In nucleotides, the CDR3 is TGTGCCAGCAGGTCGACAGGGAACACTGAAGCTTTCTTT.

The chain is built from TRBV20-1 and TRBJ2-5; unclear D gene. The CDR3 sequence is 11 residues long. The V end lost 5 bases, the J end lost 7 bases, and 11 bases lay between the germline ends. Per germline, CDR1 DFQATT and CDR2 SNEGSKA (reference sequence). The CDR3 nucleotides read TGCAGTGCTGTAGTAGGCGGGACCCAGTACTTC. Its translation: CSAVVGGTQYF.

A remark on this clone: Different DNA sequences within this sample yield the same CDR3. This chain joins TRBV27 and TRBJ1-1; TRBD1 might be the D (6 bases). This CDR3 contains 13 residues. Deletions cut 6 bases from V and 1 base from J, with 9 bases between. Germline values: CDR1 MNHEY, CDR2 SMNVEV (reference sequence). CDR3 in DNA: TGTGCCAGCAGCTTACAGGGGAACACTGAAGCTTTCTTT. Its protein is CASSLQGNTEAFF.

DNA of the CDR3: TGTGCCAGCAGCCCCGTTACTGACAATCAGCCCCAGCATTTT. Amino acids: CASSPVTDNQPQHF. The rearrangement uses TRBV6-5 and TRBJ1-5; D is ambiguous. Germline V lookup: CDR1 MNHEY, CDR2 SVGAGI. V lost 6 bases, J lost 3 bases, and 12 bases lay in between. The CDR3 has 14 residues.

The chain carries TRBV7-6 and TRBJ2-7, with 7 nucleotides matching TRBD1. CDR3 length: 14 amino acids. Germline-derived CDR1 and CDR2 are SGHVS and FNYEAQ. V lost 3 bases to trimming and J lost 3 bases; unmatched junction nucleotides: 5. CDR3 coding DNA: TGTGCCAGCAGCTTCTCTGGGACAGACTACGAGCAGTACTTC. This codes for CASSFSGTDYEQYF.

This clone has just one count. The V call is TRBV11-1, the J call TRBJ1-1; weak D call: TRBD1 (6 bases). This CDR3 contains 16 residues. In germline, CDR1 is SGHAT, CDR2 FQDESV (reference sequence). V was trimmed by 6 bases and J by 2 bases, leaving 19 bases between them. The CDR3 reads CASSYKPGDTNTEAFF. In nucleotides, the CDR3 is TGTGCCAGCAGTTATAAACCGGGGGACACCAACACTGAAGCTTTCTTT. The whole variable domain, remainder taken from reference TRBV11-1 and TRBJ1-1, is EAEVAQSPRYKITEKSQAVAFWCDPISGHATLYWYRQILGQGPELLVQFQDESVVDDSQLPKDRFSAERLKGVDSTLKIQPAELGDSAMYLCASSYKPGDTNTEAFFGQGTRLTVV.

The chain combines TRBV10-3 with TRBJ1-2, with D perhaps TRBD1 (6 bases). Germline V lookup: CDR1 ENHRY, CDR2 SYGVKD. The CDR3 covers 13 residues. V lost 8 bases and J lost 2, with 12 bases in between. The CDR3 spells CAIQRRGNYGYTF. The CDR3 DNA follows: TGTGCCATCCAACGGAGGGGGAACTATGGCTACACCTTC.

The chain employs TRBV19 and TRBJ2-7; no clear D. Trimming took 8 bases from V and 0 from J, leaving 8 bases between them. Germline V gene lookup returns CDR1 LNHDA and CDR2 SQIVND (reference sequence). The CDR3 contains 12 residues. The CDR3 spells CASLGSSYEQYF. CDR3 DNA sequence: TGTGCCAGTTTGGGCAGCTCCTACGAGCAGTACTTC.

The chain is built from TRBV3-1 (or the pseudogene TRBV3-2) and TRBJ2-6, with D tentatively TRBD1 (6 bases). CDR3 length: 15 residues. Deletions cut 4 bases from V and 0 bases from J, with 7 bases between. Germline values: CDR1 LGHDT, CDR2 YNNKEL (reference sequence). The CDR3: CASSPQGSGANVLTF. The CDR3 DNA reads TGTGCCAGCAGCCCACAGGGCTCTGGGGCCAACGTCCTGACTTTC.

The rearrangement joins TRBV5-1 to TRBJ1-2; D is possibly TRBD1 (5 bases). The CDR3 is made up of 15 amino acids. The germline V gene has CDR1 SGHRS and CDR2 YFSETQ. V was trimmed by 1 base and J by 2 bases, leaving 12 bases between them. The CDR3 reads CASSLTSEGNYGYTF. In DNA, the CDR3 is TGCGCCAGCAGCTTGACTTCCGAGGGGAACTATGGCTACACCTTC.

The chain combines TRBV6-5 with TRBJ1-2; D is possibly TRBD1 (5 bases). The CDR3 runs 15 residues. V lost 2 bases and J 5 bases, leaving 15 bases between the germline ends. The germline gives CDR1 MNHEY, CDR2 SVGAGI. Here the CDR3 reads CASSYRGSPGYGYTF. DNA of the CDR3: TGTGCCAGCAGTTACCGGGGGTCGCCCGGGTATGGCTACACCTTC.

The chain has TRBV16 and TRBJ2-6, with 7 bases fitting TRBD1. CDR3 length: 18 amino acids. Germline loops: CDR1 KGHSY, CDR2 FQNENV. The V and J ends lost 4 bases and 0 bases, in that order; junction bases with no gene match: 9. DNA for the CDR3: TGTGCCAGCAGCCGTAGGGACAGCTTCTCCTCTGGGGCCAACGTCCTGACTTTC. Translated: CASSRRDSFSSGANVLTF. Filled out from reference TRBV16 and TRBJ2-6, the complete variable domain reads GEEVAQTPKHLVRGEGQKAKLYCAPIKGHSYVFWYQQVLKNEFKFLISFQNENVFDETGMPKERFSAKCLPNSPCSLEIQATKLEDSAVYFCASSRRDSFSSGANVLTFGAGSRLTVL.

A word on this clone: The junction differs from germline at one of its ends, possibly a read error. This chain uses TRBV6-5 with TRBJ2-7; no firm D call. Germline assignment: CDR1 MNHEY and CDR2 SVGAGI. This CDR3 spans 14 amino acids. The DNA of the CDR3 is TGTGCCAACAGTATAGCCGGGCCCCAATACGAGCAGTACTTC. It yields the protein CANSIAGPQYEQYF.

The V gene is TRBV11-3, the J gene TRBJ2-5; 10 positions agree with TRBD2. Trimming removed 2 bases from V and 2 bases from J; junction bases left unmatched: 11. The germline V gene has CDR1 SGHNT and CDR2 YENEEA. The CDR3 spans 18 residues. CDR3 nucleotides: TGTGCCAGCAGCTTACCATTCCCTATAGCGGGGGGACAAGAGACCCAGTACTTC. Its translation is CASSLPFPIAGGQETQYF.